This T cell receptor (beta chain) was retrieved from a study of blood T cell repertoires in COVID-19 (dated by TCRdb to the early 2020s). Study-level background: Samples from collaborators originated in the United States, Italy and Spain and spanned both the acute and convalescent phases of COVID-19. The prospective study material was composed of cDNA or gDNA derived from T cells, B-cell-depleted T cells, or PBMCs. Deeply sampled blood TCRbeta repertoires from subjects exposed to, actively infected with, or recovered from COVID-19 were included in the dataset. The repertoires were released in a freely available public database intended as a resource for research on the immune response to SARS-CoV-2. Sample metadata almost always included a de-identified subject ID, COVID-19 status, age in years and sex. The samples were drawn from the first 160 participants of the ongoing ImmuneRACE study and from over a thousand subjects provided by 6 global collaborators. Where available, HLA class I and class II types were obtained from metadata supplied by the sample provider rather than from assay-based typing. Results the study describes overall, beyond this receptor: How much clinical and demographic metadata was included differed by source and by participant, and the metadata was provided uncurated.

The CDR3 has 14 amino acids, counting the end cysteine and phenylalanine. This entry keeps only the CDR3 DNA: 42 bases, framed from base 1. The germline V gene encodes CDR1 LGHDT and CDR2 YNNKEL (reference sequence). Deletion took 4 bases off V and 7 bases off J, with a span of 13 bases between the germline ends. Each collaborating institution followed its own protocols to collect whole blood in K2EDTA tubes. For TCRbeta analysis, collaborators shipped samples as frozen whole blood, isolated PBMCs, or DNA extracted from either of those sample types. A note on this clone: The target of this receptor is not known. Base quality data are lacking; no much larger clone is found one base away.

TCRbeta CDR3 regions were amplified from genomic DNA using the immunoSEQ Assay, a bias-controlled multiplex PCR. The published analysis was carried out like this. Nucleated cell counts per sample were estimated from amplification of reference gene primers within the assay. To quantify the absolute abundance of each unique TCRbeta CDR3 rearrangement, sequence reads were collapsed and filtered. For each sample, productive Simpson clonality was calculated as the square root of Simpson's diversity index over productive rearrangements. As stored in TCRdb, this immuneACCESS dataset retains in-frame rearrangements with V and J assigned. A fraction of the clones does not appear; measured against another copy, unresolved V genes explain less than half of the discrepancy, and the remainder lacks a known reason. V and J calls and clone size come straight from that table; D and trimming were deduced from the DNA. The sample has under 300,000 clones on record, approximately 85% of them singletons. The ten largest clones take up roughly 13% of the sample.

What was sequenced was peripheral blood. This clonotype was obtained from a human donor in a cohort sampled during active COVID-19. The rearrangement joined TRBV3-1 (or the pseudogene TRBV3-2) to TRBJ2-2, with no D gene named confidently. CDR3 region: CASSRATHSGELFF. The DNA sequence reads TGTGCCAGCAGCCGGGCGACGCACAGCGGGGAGCTGTTTTTT.